This T cell receptor (beta chain) was sequenced for a study of Tregs in tolerant kidney transplant recipients. Study results and caveats: The most relevant donor-specific Treg TCRbeta repertoire apparently came from expansion with activated donor B cells. Nucleotide sequences could not be compared across some patients' samples due to primer changes.

For this clone: No antigen is known for it.

Per the germline V gene, CDR1 is LNHDA and CDR2 is SQIVND (reference sequence). The CDR3 runs 14 residues. The trim removed 7 bases at V and 5 bases at J, leaving 8 bases unmatched. Here immunoSEQ multiplex PCR was the method, and the copy in TCRdb shows in-frame clones only, minus some. The table records tens of thousands of clones, 98% of them present only once. The sample here was Tregs from blood, taken before the transplant. This receptor was taken from a human donor who received a combined kidney and bone marrow transplant. The chain employs TRBV19 and TRBJ1-1; TRBD1 matches at 9 bases. This CDR3 is CASKRGQGRTEAFF. CDR3 bases: TGTGCCAGTAAAAGGGGACAGGGAAGAACTGAAGCTTTCTTT. The full variable domain, with the rest looked up from reference TRBV19 and TRBJ1-1, is DGGITQSPKYLFRKEGQNVTLSCEQNLNHDAMYWYRQDPGQGLRLIYYSQIVNDFQKGDIAEGYSVSREKKESFPLTVTSAQKNPTAFYLCASKRGQGRTEAFFGQGTRLTVV.